This TCR beta chain was obtained from a study of T cells in Graves' hyperthyroidism and ophthalmopathy. For the study at large: It was at initial diagnosis, before any treatment, that peripheral blood was collected. Overall study results and limits: Most thyroid clonotypes with frequency above 0.001 were detected in blood. Ophthalmopathy stood apart from stable hyperthyroidism in a 13 V-J model.

Germline CDR1 and CDR2: SGHRS and YFSETQ. The CDR3 spans 15 residues. V was cut by 8 bases and J by 6 bases, with 22 bases left in between. Remarks on this clonotype: The antigen is unknown.

Amplification of TCR beta CDR3 regions used RNA as the template. The HTBI primer set served for first-round RT-PCR of the TCR CDR3. TCRdb ran MiXCR on the multiplex PCR reads and lists one entry per CDR3 protein. Of about 600,000 distinct CDR3 sequences in the sample, around 16% are singletons; the top ten hold under 3.5%. Material: blood. The chain uses TRBV5-1 and TRBJ2-3, with D possibly being TRBD1 (6 bases). This TCR was sampled from a woman between 40 and 55 years old with Graves' ophthalmopathy. CDR3 region: CASLQGEVFGDTQYF. DNA of the CDR3: TGCGCCAGTCTACAGGGTGAAGTCTTCGGTGATACGCAGTATTTT.